This T cell receptor beta chain was identified during a study of PD-L1 blockade in urothelial cancer. Overall study context: The patients' atezolizumab therapy, 1,200 mg intravenously every 3 weeks, started in the mid-2010s.

Between the trimmed V and J ends, which lost 2 bases and 2 bases, there was a span of 10 bases. In germline, CDR1 is SGHRS, CDR2 YFSETQ. The CDR3 totals 14 residues. Libraries were prepared by immunoSEQ multiplex PCR; TCRdb keeps only in-frame clonotypes and omits some of them. The sample has about 88,000 clones; 90% are singletons. The sequencing used PBMCs, collected around atezolizumab (anti-PD-L1) treatment. The J gene is TRBJ1-2, the V gene TRBV5-1; maybe TRBD1 (5 bases). The receptor was derived from a man in his 60s with urothelial cancer. The DNA for the CDR3 is TGCGCCAGCAGCTTTGGGGCCCCCAACTATGGCTACACCTTC. This encodes CASSFGAPNYGYTF.